The rows below give T cell receptor beta chains drawn from one sample of a study of blood T cell repertoires in COVID-19. Some clones are missing from TCRdb's copy, which holds only in-frame ones; the method was immunoSEQ multiplex PCR. The table has about 220,000 clones, 84% seen once; the top ten hold 3%. The sample taken for sequencing was peripheral blood. These receptors all stem from a woman aged 25 to 39 who had recovered from COVID-19. CDR3s include the opening cysteine and the closing phenylalanine or tryptophan. Each record gives: D gene, J gene, V gene, clone size, CDR3 DNA, CDR3 protein. D genes are given only for firm matches. The size entry is marked missing in some rows and otherwise reads once, few, many or a size class.

NA	TRBJ2-4	TRBV6-5	NA	TGTGCCAGCAGTTACTCCGGGGGAACCAAAAACATTCAGTACTTC	CASSYSGGTKNIQYF
NA	TRBJ1-1	TRBV29-1	NA	TGCAGCGTTGAGCATTGGGGGGAAGCCTTCTTT	CSVEHWGEAFF
NA	TRBJ2-5	TRBV5-1	NA	TGCGCCAGCGGGGATACAGGGCCAGAGACCCAGTACTTC	CASGDTGPETQYF
NA	TRBJ1-1	TRBV9	NA	TGTGCCAGCAGCGGGCGGCAGGGTAGAACTGAAGCTTTCTTT	CASSGRQGRTEAFF
NA	TRBJ1-2	TRBV6-5	NA	TGTGCCAGCAGTTACCCCTCCACGGGAAACGCTAGGAGCTACACCTTC	CASSYPSTGNARSYTF
NA	TRBJ2-7	TRBV5-1	NA	TGCGCCAGCAGCTTGGCCCCCCCAGGGGTCAACTACGAGCAGTACTTC	CASSLAPPGVNYEQYF
TRBD1	TRBJ2-2	TRBV2	NA	TGTGCCAGCAAAGAGGGGGCGGGCACCGGGGAGCTGTTTTTT	CASKEGAGTGELFF
TRBD1	TRBJ1-6	TRBV23-1	NA	TGCGCCAGCAGTCAATCCCCGGCCCCTTTCCACAGGGGGAGCTCCTATAATTCACCCCTCCACTTT	CASSQSPAPFHRGSSYNSPLHF
NA	TRBJ2-3	TRBV4-2	NA	TGTGCCAGCAGCCAGGGGGCGGATCAGTATTTT	CASSQGADQYF
NA	TRBJ1-1	TRBV5-6	NA	TGTGCCAGCAGCTTAACAGGGAACACTGAAGCTTTCTTT	CASSLTGNTEAFF
TRBD1	TRBJ2-3	TRBV28	NA	TGTGCCAGCAGTTCGGACAGGGGGTTAGATACGCAGTATTTT	CASSSDRGLDTQYF
TRBD1	TRBJ1-6	TRBV15	NA	TGTGCCACCAGCAGAGAGACGACAGGGTATTCACCCCTCCACTTT	CATSRETTGYSPLHF
NA	TRBJ2-3	TRBV27	NA	TGTGCCGCAGCCCTAAGGGGCGATACGCAGTATTTT	CAAALRGDTQYF
NA	TRBJ2-1	TRBV5-1	NA	TGCGCCAGCAGCTTGGCCGGGGGACTCCCGCCGCACAATGAGCAGTTCTTC	CASSLAGGLPPHNEQFF
NA	TRBJ2-2	TRBV30	NA	TGTGCCTGGAGTTTGCGGCCCGGGGAGCTGTTTTTT	CAWSLRPGELFF
NA	TRBJ1-2	TRBV14	NA	TGTGCCAGCAGCCAACAGAACTATGGCTACACCTTC	CASSQQNYGYTF
TRBD2	TRBJ2-2	TRBV2	NA	TGTGCCAGGCGACTAGCAGCGAACACCGGGGAGCTGTTTTTT	CARRLAANTGELFF
TRBD1	TRBJ2-5	TRBV7-3	NA	TGTGCCAGCAGCCCGTTACAGGGGAATAAAGAGACCCAGTACTTC	CASSPLQGNKETQYF
TRBD1	TRBJ2-7	TRBV7-6	NA	TGTGCCAGCAGCTTGTCCGGGACAGGGGGCTACGAGCAGTACTTC	CASSLSGTGGYEQYF
NA	TRBJ2-3	TRBV6-1	NA	TGTGCCAGCAGTGAAGGGTCAGGGGCTGGATTGGATACGCAGTATTTT	CASSEGSGAGLDTQYF
NA	TRBJ2-6	TRBV4-1	NA	TGCGCCAGCAGCCGGCAAGACTTGGTCGCTGGGGCCAACGTCCTGACTTTC	CASSRQDLVAGANVLTF
TRBD2	TRBJ2-7	TRBV13	NA	TGTGCCAGCAGCCGACGCGGGGGTTACGAGCAGTACTTC	CASSRRGGYEQYF
TRBD2	TRBJ2-1	TRBV3-1/TRBV3-2	NA	TGTGCCAGCAGCCACGGCGGGAGGGGTTACAATGAGCAGTTCTTC	CASSHGGRGYNEQFF
NA	TRBJ1-4	TRBV16	few	TGTGCCAGCAAGCTAGGGGCCTGGAATGAAAAACTGTTTTTT	CASKLGAWNEKLFF
NA	TRBJ1-2	TRBV24-1	few	TGTGCCACCAGTGATACGGGGGGAGGCGGCTACACCTTC	CATSDTGGGGYTF
TRBD1	TRBJ1-2	TRBV3-1/TRBV3-2	few	TGTGCCAGCAGCCAAGACAGGGGGGACTATGGCTACACCTTC	CASSQDRGDYGYTF
NA	TRBJ1-2	TRBV18	NA	TGTGCCAGCTCACCACCTCAGGGGCCCCTCGGGAGCTACACCTTC	CASSPPQGPLGSYTF
TRBD1	TRBJ1-5	TRBV10-3	NA	TGTGCCATCAGAGCCACAGGGGAGAATCAGCCCCAGCATTTT	CAIRATGENQPQHF
NA	TRBJ2-7	TRBV19	NA	TGTGCCAGTAGCACAGGGTACGAGCAGTACTTC	CASSTGYEQYF
TRBD2	TRBJ2-7	TRBV4-1	once	TGCGCCAGCAGCCAAGTTAGCGGGTTTACCTACGAGCAGTACTTC	CASSQVSGFTYEQYF
TRBD2	TRBJ2-7	TRBV30	NA	TGTGCCTGGGACGATCTAGCGGGAGCCTACGAGCAGTACTTC	CAWDDLAGAYEQYF
NA	TRBJ2-5	TRBV18	NA	TGTGCCAGCTCACCACCGAGTACGGAGACCCAGTACTTC	CASSPPSTETQYF
NA	TRBJ1-1	TRBV5-4	NA	TGTGCCAGCAGCGCCGGTGGGGCGCGCGGGGGTCACACTGAAGCTTTCTTT	CASSAGGARGGHTEAFF
NA	TRBJ1-1	TRBV5-1	NA	TGCGCCAGCAGCTTGGCAGTGGACACTGAAGCTTTCTTT	CASSLAVDTEAFF
NA	TRBJ2-1	TRBV24-1	NA	TGTGCCACCAGTGAGGGTAGGGGCTCCTACAATGAGCAGTTCTTC	CATSEGRGSYNEQFF
TRBD2	TRBJ2-7	TRBV6-5	NA	TGTGCCAGCAGTCTTCGCAGGCGGGAGGCCGAGCAGTACTTC	CASSLRRREAEQYF
TRBD1	TRBJ1-2	TRBV18	NA	TGTGCCAGCTCACCAAGGACAGGTGATGGCTACACCTTC	CASSPRTGDGYTF
TRBD2	TRBJ2-1	TRBV5-1	few	TGCGCCAGCACTTCTTGGACGGGCCTAGCGGGATGGGGTGGGAATGAGCAGTTCTTC	CASTSWTGLAGWGGNEQFF
NA	TRBJ1-5	TRBV6-1	NA	TGTGCCAGCAGTGAATTTTGGGGAGGGAGCAATCAGCCCCAGCATTTT	CASSEFWGGSNQPQHF
NA	TRBJ2-7	TRBV6-6	NA	TGTGCCAGCAAGGGAGACGAGCAGTACTTC	CASKGDEQYF
NA	TRBJ1-2	TRBV9	NA	TGTGCCAGCAGCGTAGTTGAGAACTATGGCTACACCTTC	CASSVVENYGYTF
NA	TRBJ2-1	TRBV4-1	NA	TGCGCCAGCAGTCAAGATTCGGGGTATGAGCAGTTCTTC	CASSQDSGYEQFF
NA	TRBJ1-5	TRBV28	once	TGTGCCAGCAGTTTAGGGCCCCATAGCAATCAGCCCCAGCATTTT	CASSLGPHSNQPQHF
NA	TRBJ1-2	TRBV28	NA	TGTGCCAGCAGTCAAAAGGAGCAACTCTATGGCTACACCTTC	CASSQKEQLYGYTF
NA	TRBJ2-5	TRBV11-2	NA	TGTGCCAGCAGGGGACTGCTTAAAGAGACCCAGTACTTC	CASRGLLKETQYF
NA	TRBJ2-1	TRBV4-2	NA	TGTGCCAGCAGCCACGGCGGGGGCGACTACAATGAGCAGTTCTTC	CASSHGGGDYNEQFF
NA	TRBJ2-2	TRBV10-3	NA	TGTGCCATCAATGCAGGGAACACCGGGGAGCTGTTTTTT	CAINAGNTGELFF
NA	TRBJ1-1	TRBV7-3	NA	TGTGCCACCGCGCCCCTCCAAAACACTGAAGCTTTCTTT	CATAPLQNTEAFF
TRBD2	TRBJ2-2	TRBV28	NA	TGTGCCAGCAGTTTATGGACTAGCGGGGACACCGGGGAGCTGTTTTTT	CASSLWTSGDTGELFF
NA	TRBJ2-7	TRBV19	once	TGTGCCAGTAGTATTATCCCCACGACAGGACTCCCCGAGCAGTACTTC	CASSIIPTTGLPEQYF
TRBD1	TRBJ2-7	TRBV28	NA	TGTGCCAGCAGCCCTACGGACAGGAACTACGAGCAGTACTTC	CASSPTDRNYEQYF